The rows below give T cell receptor beta chains drawn from one sample of a study of blood T cell repertoires in COVID-19. The repertoire was sequenced with immunoSEQ multiplex PCR; TCRdb's copy has only in-frame clones and lacks some. The sample has 470,000 or so clones, 75% to 90% seen once. Sequencing was done on a sample of peripheral blood. The source of these receptors is a woman in her thirties with acute or convalescent COVID-19. Each CDR3 is given with its conserved first and last residue. D genes are given only for firm matches. Some rows have no size entry. The others give once, few or many, or a class for an expanded clone.

J gene | clone size | V gene | D gene | CDR3 protein | CDR3 DNA
TRBJ2-5 | NA | TRBV7-7 | NA | CASSPHMGSWQGDETQYF | TGTGCCAGCAGCCCCCACATGGGTTCGTGGCAGGGCGACGAGACCCAGTACTTC
TRBJ2-2 | NA | TRBV15 | NA | CATSREETGTLMGGNPGELFF | TGTGCCACCAGCAGAGAGGAAACTGGGACTCTGATGGGAGGTAATCCTGGGGAGCTGTTTTTT
TRBJ2-7 | NA | TRBV5-8 | NA | CASSFDSGGQGYYEQYF | TGTGCCAGCAGCTTTGACTCCGGGGGGCAGGGGTATTACGAGCAGTACTTC
TRBJ1-1 | NA | TRBV12-5 | NA | CASGSGGPGNTEAFF | TGTGCTAGTGGTTCGGGGGGACCCGGGAACACTGAAGCTTTCTTT
TRBJ1-3 | NA | TRBV18 | NA | CASSSTPVDTIYF | TGTGCCAGCTCTTCAACCCCAGTGGACACCATATATTTT
TRBJ1-1 | NA | TRBV2 | NA | CASSGPGMNTEAFF | TGTGCCAGCAGTGGTCCCGGTATGAACACTGAAGCTTTCTTT
TRBJ2-7 | NA | TRBV18 | TRBD1 | CASSPPYRGRARREQYF | TGTGCCAGCTCACCACCTTACAGGGGGCGAGCCAGGAGGGAGCAGTACTTC
TRBJ2-7 | NA | TRBV11-2 | TRBD1 | CASSPGTVEQYF | TGTGCCAGCAGCCCCGGGACAGTCGAGCAGTACTTC
TRBJ2-1 | NA | TRBV5-1 | TRBD2 | CASRWTSGDEQFF | TGCGCCAGCAGATGGACTAGCGGGGATGAGCAGTTCTTC
TRBJ1-6 | NA | TRBV11-1 | NA | CASSLGASDSPLHF | TGTGCCAGCAGCTTGGGGGCTTCGGACTCACCCCTCCACTTT
TRBJ1-2 | NA | TRBV19 | NA | CASSRVGGLSGYTF | TGTGCCAGTAGTAGAGTAGGGGGTTTAAGTGGCTACACCTTC
TRBJ2-2 | NA | TRBV6-1 | TRBD2 | CASSEAGGVNGELFF | TGTGCCAGCAGTGAAGCGGGGGGGGTAAACGGGGAGCTGTTTTTT
TRBJ2-7 | NA | TRBV7-9 | NA | CASSPPEGPYEQYF | TGTGCCAGCAGCCCCCCGGAGGGGCCCTACGAGCAGTACTTC
TRBJ1-2 | NA | TRBV19 | NA | CASSPDGTARHGYTF | TGTGCCAGTAGCCCAGACGGTACGGCGCGGCATGGCTACACCTTC
TRBJ1-2 | NA | TRBV14 | NA | CASSQQGLGYGYTF | TGTGCCAGCAGCCAACAGGGGCTAGGATATGGCTACACCTTC
TRBJ1-1 | few | TRBV6-6 | NA | CASSYSGGNTEAFF | TGTGCCAGCAGTTACTCAGGGGGGAACACTGAAGCTTTCTTT
TRBJ1-2 | NA | TRBV24-1 | NA | CATSDDRRVNGYTF | TGTGCCACCAGTGATGATCGTCGGGTCAACGGCTACACCTTC
TRBJ2-7 | few | TRBV20-1 | NA | CSTYGQIEQYF | TGCAGTACCTATGGACAGATCGAGCAGTACTTC
TRBJ2-3 | NA | TRBV3-1/TRBV3-2 | TRBD2 | CASSLQRASGPHATDTQYF | TGTGCCAGCAGCCTCCAGAGGGCTAGCGGGCCCCATGCGACAGATACGCAGTATTTT
TRBJ1-6 | NA | TRBV12-3/TRBV12-4 | NA | CASSNSNHSPLHF | TGTGCCAGCAGCAACTCAAATCATTCACCCCTCCACTTT
TRBJ1-2 | NA | TRBV2 | NA | CASSITGQSYGYTF | TGTGCCAGCAGTATAACCGGACAGAGCTATGGCTACACCTTC
TRBJ1-6 | NA | TRBV2 | NA | CASSTQGNNSPLHF | TGTGCCAGCAGTACACAGGGAAATAATTCACCCCTCCACTTT
TRBJ2-7 | NA | TRBV6-5 | NA | CASRLGPGAYEQYF | TGTGCCAGCAGGTTGGGTCCCGGGGCCTACGAGCAGTACTTC
TRBJ1-1 | NA | TRBV19 | NA | CASSGWTVNTEAFF | TGTGCCAGTAGTGGTTGGACAGTAAACACTGAAGCTTTCTTT
TRBJ1-2 | NA | TRBV12-5 | NA | CASGLGGGQVYGYTF | TGTGCTAGTGGTTTAGGCGGGGGGCAGGTCTATGGCTACACCTTC
TRBJ2-7 | NA | TRBV20-1 | NA | CSASDSYEQYF | TGCAGTGCTAGTGACAGCTACGAGCAGTACTTC
TRBJ2-1 | NA | TRBV7-8 | NA | CASSPQGLDGWGNNEQFF | TGTGCCAGCAGCCCTCAGGGACTGGACGGCTGGGGTAACAATGAGCAGTTCTTC
TRBJ2-5 | NA | TRBV5-6 | NA | CASSLLGAEETQYF | TGTGCCAGCAGCTTGCTGGGGGCCGAAGAGACCCAGTACTTC
TRBJ1-1 | few | TRBV24-1 | TRBD1 | CATSQTGIISEAFF | TGTGCCACCAGCCAGACAGGGATAATCTCTGAAGCTTTCTTT
TRBJ2-7 | few | TRBV6-1 | NA | CASSEPLWAF | TGTGCCAGCAGTGAACCTCTATGGGCCTTC
TRBJ2-1 | NA | TRBV10-1 | TRBD1 | CASSDFYRDSNEQFF | TGCGCCAGCAGCGATTTTTACCGGGACAGCAATGAGCAGTTCTTC
TRBJ2-5 | NA | TRBV5-4 | NA | CASSQTGLETQYF | TGTGCCAGCAGCCAAACAGGGCTGGAGACCCAGTACTTC
TRBJ2-7 | few | TRBV4-1 | NA | CASSQVALSFEAEQYF | TGCGCCAGCAGCCAAGTTGCGCTCAGTTTTGAGGCCGAGCAGTACTTC
TRBJ1-4 | NA | TRBV7-9 | NA | CASSRRITWTNEKLFF | TGTGCCAGCAGCCGGAGGATTACTTGGACTAATGAAAAACTGTTTTTT
TRBJ1-1 | NA | TRBV5-4 | NA | CASSLVGSRGTEAFF | TGTGCCAGCAGCTTGGTGGGCAGCCGAGGGACTGAAGCTTTCTTT
TRBJ1-3 | NA | TRBV24-1 | NA | CATSAGHEISGNTIYF | TGTGCCACCAGTGCGGGTCATGAAATCTCTGGAAACACCATATATTTT
TRBJ2-3 | NA | TRBV18 | NA | CASSQSGFGLTSTDTQYF | TGTGCCAGCTCACAATCCGGGTTCGGCTTAACTAGCACAGATACGCAGTATTTT
TRBJ1-4 | NA | TRBV30 | TRBD1 | CAWRAGGSNEKLFF | TGTGCCTGGAGGGCAGGGGGTTCTAATGAAAAACTGTTTTTT
TRBJ1-1 | once | TRBV14 | NA | CASSQVAGLNTEAFF | TGTGCCAGCAGCCAAGTTGCAGGGTTGAACACTGAAGCTTTCTTT
TRBJ2-5 | NA | TRBV2 | NA | CASSVQETQYF | TGTGCCAGCAGTGTTCAGGAGACCCAGTACTTC
TRBJ1-1 | NA | TRBV20-1 | TRBD1 | CSASPGQGPEAFF | TGCAGTGCTAGTCCTGGACAGGGACCTGAAGCTTTCTTT